Sequencing of this T cell receptor (beta chain) was carried out in a study of naive and memory T cell subsets. This clonotype was counted between two and nine times. Its antigen is not known. Two oligonucleotides, mixed equimolar, formed the beta constant-region primer covering TRBC1 and TRBC2. The cDNA 3' end received a ligated single-stranded oligonucleotide carrying the SP2 primer and a 12-nucleotide UMI. TCRdb used MiXCR to reprocess the UMI-ligation and nested PCR reads, holding one entry per CDR3 protein. The repertoire has 70,000 to 95,000 distinct CDR3 sequences, around 6.5% of them found once; the top ten carry around 1.5%. The CDR3 spans 13 residues. The germline gives CDR1 MDHEN, CDR2 SYDVKM. V was pared by 8 bases and J by 2 bases, with 11 bases between. Study observations and caveats: TCR abundance followed a power law differing between naive and memory subsets. Expression changes during T cell differentiation may affect RNA-based TCR counts.

The source is a human donor in good health. Sample: central memory CD4+ T cells from blood. V usage is TRBV28 and J usage is TRBJ2-3; D gene unclear. CDR3 coding DNA: TGTGCCAGCTTACTCCCCCTCACAGATACGCAGTATTTT. It is translated as CASLLPLTDTQYF.